Shown below are 30 T cell receptor beta chains from a single sample sequenced in a study of T cells in Graves' hyperthyroidism and ophthalmopathy. Regions amplified from RNA transcripts were the TCR beta CDR3 regions. The HTBI primer set drove a first-round RT-PCR of the TCR CDR3. TCRdb reprocessed the multiplex PCR reads with MiXCR, giving one entry per CDR3 protein. The top ten clones hold 3.8% of a sample with hundreds of thousands of distinct CDR3 sequences, under 20% of them seen once. The sample comprised blood. These TCRs come from a woman under 40 with Graves' hyperthyroidism.

As regards this clonotype: It may be a read error: a sequence one base away is much more abundant. V and J are TRBV27 and TRBJ2-7; D ambiguous. Trimming shortened V by 4 bases and J by 6 bases, and 13 bases separated the two germline ends. This CDR3 comprises 13 residues. Germline V gives CDR1 MNHEY, CDR2 SMNVEV (reference sequence). The CDR3 loop reads CASSSADESEQYF. The CDR3 nucleotides are TGTGCCAGCAGTTCAGCCGACGAGAGCGAGCAGTACTTC.

This sequence joins TRBV14 and TRBJ1-6, with D hard to call. Germline CDR1 and CDR2: SGHDN and FVKESK. The CDR3 is made up of 16 amino acids. V dropped 1 base and J dropped 9 bases, with 16 bases sitting between them. Here the CDR3 DNA reads TGTGCCAGCAGCCAAGTAGCCTCGCGGGGAATTTCACCCCTCCACTTT. It encodes CASSQVASRGISPLHF.

This clonotype was detected a few times. This chain connects TRBV5-4 to TRBJ1-2; TRBD1 is a possible D gene (6 bases). V was shortened by 2 bases and J by 1 base, with 12 bases between the two germline ends. The CDR3 is 15 residues long. Germline CDR1 SGHNT, CDR2 YYREEE (reference sequence). CDR3 DNA: TGTGCCAGCAGCTTAGAGACAGGCCTTAACTATGGCTACACCTTC. Its translation is CASSLETGLNYGYTF.

This clonotype was observed at least ten times. The rearrangement uses TRBV5-5 and TRBJ2-5; D gene ambiguous. The CDR3 sequence is 14 residues long. V was trimmed by 5 bases and J by 5 bases, leaving 16 bases between them. CDR1 is SGHKS, CDR2 YYEKEE, per germline (reference sequence). The CDR3 region is CASSSLQSIETQYF. For the CDR3, the DNA is TGTGCCAGCAGTTCCCTGCAGAGCATTGAGACCCAGTACTTC.

The J gene is TRBJ2-7, the V gene TRBV11-2; 10 bases are a match to TRBD2. V shed 9 bases, J shed 5 bases, and the junction held 10 bases outside the gene matches. Germline CDR1 is SGHAT and CDR2 is FQNNGV. There are 14 residues in the CDR3. The DNA for the CDR3 is TGTGCCAGTAGTATAGAACTAGCGGGAAACGAGCAGTACTTC. It yields the protein CASSIELAGNEQYF.

This clonotype has just a few counts. This chain uses TRBV5-5 with TRBJ2-1; perhaps TRBD1 as D (6 bases). The CDR3 has 15 amino acids. V lost 4 bases and J 4 bases, leaving 15 bases between the germline ends. Germline values: CDR1 SGHKS, CDR2 YYEKEE (reference sequence). The CDR3 reads CASSHDGQRYNEQFF. CDR3 DNA sequence: TGTGCCAGCAGCCACGACGGACAGAGATACAATGAGCAGTTCTTC.

This clonotype was seen a few times. This rearrangement joins TRBV20-1 to TRBJ2-7; D tentatively fits TRBD1 or TRBD2 (5 bases each). The germline CDR1 and CDR2 sequences are DFQATT and SNEGSKA (reference sequence). There are 15 residues in the CDR3. The ends were cut back, 5 bases at V and 0 bases at J, with 17 bases in the middle. CDR3 sequence (DNA): TGCAGTGCTTCCTATGGGGCGGGCGCCTCCTACGAGCAGTACTTC. Its protein is CSASYGAGASYEQYF.

To note about this clonotype: This sequence may be a read error, since a much larger clone differs from it by one base. The chain couples TRBV7-9 to TRBJ2-7; a weak D match, TRBD2 (6 bases). V was pared by 4 bases and J by 9 bases, with 13 bases between. From germline, CDR1 is SEHNR and CDR2 FQNEAQ (reference sequence). This CDR3 region has 12 residues. The CDR3 here is CASSSRVGGQYF. CDR3 DNA: TGTGCCAGCAGCTCCCGGGTGGGGGGGCAGTACTTC.

This clonotype has a count of ten or more. This chain links TRBV28 with TRBJ2-1, with 8 bases that match TRBD1. The CDR3 has 17 amino acids. Losses at the gene ends were 5 bases for V and 5 bases for J; bases not matched to a gene: 14. Germline V gives CDR1 MDHEN, CDR2 SYDVKM. In DNA, the CDR3 is TGTGCCAGCAGTAGGTCGTCTGGGACAGGTCGCGACAATGAGCAGTTCTTC. The encoded protein is CASSRSSGTGRDNEQFF.

This clonotype was detected many times. This rearrangement joins TRBV6-1 to TRBJ2-6; D perhaps matches TRBD1 (5 bases). Trimming removed 7 bases at V and 3 bases at J, with 10 bases between. This CDR3 is built from 14 residues. Germline CDR1 reads MNHNS; CDR2 reads SASEGT. CDR3 in amino acids: CASTDRGGANVLTF. CDR3 bases: TGTGCCAGCACCGACAGAGGTGGGGCCAACGTCCTGACTTTC.

In its sample, this clonotype was seen a few times. The rearrangement uses TRBV9 and TRBJ2-7, with D uncertain. Germline V gene data show CDR1 as SGDLS and CDR2 as YYNGEE. The CDR3 length is 13 residues. Trimming shortened V by 3 bases and J by 6 bases, and 13 bases separated the two germline ends. The CDR3 loop reads CASSGDLGSEQYF. CDR3 DNA sequence: TGTGCCAGCAGCGGAGATTTAGGCTCCGAGCAGTACTTC.

The V call is TRBV30, the J call TRBJ2-1, with TRBD1 matching over 10 bases. The V and J ends lost 0 bases and 8 bases, in that order; junction bases with no gene match: 7. This CDR3 region has 15 residues. The germline CDR1 and CDR2 sequences are GTSNPN and SVGIG (reference sequence). The CDR3 sequence: CAWSVPGQGVDEQFF. The CDR3 DNA reads TGTGCCTGGAGTGTACCCGGACAGGGGGTGGATGAGCAGTTCTTC.

This chain connects TRBV10-3 to TRBJ1-1; TRBD1 is a possible D gene (5 bases). V lost 2 bases, J lost 0 bases, and 7 bases lay in between. The germline CDR1 and CDR2 sequences are ENHRY and SYGVKD. This CDR3 spans 14 amino acids. The CDR3, as DNA: TGTGCCATCAGTGAGCCAGGGCTGAACACTGAAGCTTTCTTT. Its protein product is CAISEPGLNTEAFF.

The chain is built from TRBV5-1 and TRBJ1-5; the D gene is possibly TRBD1 (6 bases). CDR1 is SGHRS, CDR2 YFSETQ, per germline. Trimming removed 0 bases at V and 5 bases at J, with 12 bases between. CDR3 length: 15 amino acids. DNA of the CDR3: TGCGCCAGCAGCTTGGGGACAGTTATGGATCAGCCCCAGCATTTT. Encoded protein: CASSLGTVMDQPQHF.

CDR3 nucleotide sequence: TGTGCCAGCAGCCGTCAAAACATTCAGTACTTC. Translating it yields CASSRQNIQYF. The J gene is TRBJ2-4, the V gene TRBV12-3 or TRBV12-4, with D unresolved. The CDR3 loop spans 11 amino acids. Trimming removed 6 bases from V and 5 bases from J, with 5 bases in between.

This clonotype was observed many times. This chain uses TRBV2 with TRBJ1-1; D not certain. V was clipped by 2 bases and J by 1 base, with 5 bases between them. The CDR3 has 13 residues. Per germline, CDR1 SNHLY and CDR2 FYNNEI. DNA for the CDR3: TGTGCCAGCAGTGAAAGCGAGAACACTGAAGCTTTCTTT. Its protein is CASSESENTEAFF.

As regards this clonotype: This may arise from a read error, as a much more abundant clone is one base away. The gene calls are TRBV2 and TRBJ1-5; D is undetermined. With 7 bases removed from V and 3 bases from J, the gap between germline ends came to 10 bases. From germline, CDR1 is SNHLY and CDR2 FYNNEI. The CDR3 has 13 residues. In DNA form, the CDR3 reads TGTGCCAGCAATCAACGGATCAATCAGCCCCAGCATTTT. Its translation is CASNQRINQPQHF.

As concerns this clonotype: The junction shows a germline mismatch at one end, possibly a read error. This chain connects TRBV7-7 to TRBJ2-1; 10 nucleotides agree with TRBD1. The CDR3 extends over 14 amino acids. Germline CDR1 reads SSHAT; CDR2 reads FNYEAQ (reference sequence). The CDR3 spells CASSYGQGGDEQFF. In DNA, the CDR3 is TGTGCTAGCAGCTACGGACAGGGGGGCGATGAGCAGTTCTTC. Full variable domain (missing parts from reference TRBV7-7 and TRBJ2-1): GAGVSQSPRYKVTKRGQDVTLRCDPISSHATLYWYQQALGQGPEFLTYFNYEAQPDKSGLPSDRFSAERPEGSISTLTIQRTEQRDSAMYRCASSYGQGGDEQFFGPGTRLTVL.

This clonotype was counted at least ten times. The chain employs TRBV7-2 and TRBJ2-5; no clear D gene. Trimming left V 5 bases short and J 1 base short, with 8 bases between. Germline CDR1 is SGHTA and CDR2 is FQGNSA. This CDR3 is 13 amino acids long. The CDR3 is CASSPPFQETQYF. The DNA of the CDR3 is TGTGCCAGCAGCCCCCCTTTCCAAGAGACCCAGTACTTC.

Many counts were recorded for this clonotype. The chain has TRBV6-2 or TRBV6-3 and TRBJ2-2, with 7 bases aligning to TRBD2. The CDR3 is 15 residues long. The germline gives CDR1 MNHEY, CDR2 SVGEGT. Trimming took 2 bases from V and 5 from J; bases not matched to a gene: 5. CDR3 bases: TGTGCCAGCAGTTACACGGGGGGAGATACCGGGGAGCTGTTTTTT. Translation gives CASSYTGGDTGELFF.

This clonotype was recorded at least ten times. V and J are TRBV9 and TRBJ1-1; D gene unclear. The CDR3 runs 13 residues. Germline V gene sequence: CDR1 SGDLS, CDR2 YYNGEE. Deletions cut 2 bases from V and 0 bases from J, with 5 bases between. The CDR3 spells CASSVSLNTEAFF. The CDR3 region has the DNA TGTGCCAGCAGCGTTAGCTTGAACACTGAAGCTTTCTTT.

The table lists this clonotype with a few counts. V gene TRBV7-9 combines with J gene TRBJ1-1, with D possibly being TRBD1 (5 bases). From germline, CDR1 is SEHNR and CDR2 FQNEAQ (reference sequence). V dropped 6 bases and J dropped 4 bases, with 21 bases sitting between them. The CDR3 is 16 amino acids. The CDR3 DNA is TGTGCCAGCAGATCTGACAGCCCCTTACGGGGCACTGAAGCTTTCTTT. Its translation: CASRSDSPLRGTEAFF.

The chain uses TRBV4-1 and TRBJ1-5; tentative D call: TRBD1 (5 bases). The CDR3 runs 16 residues. Germline V CDR1 and CDR2: MGHRA, YSYEKL. The germline V and J ends were trimmed by 3 bases and 0 bases, with 12 bases remaining between them. This CDR3 is CASSQAHRSSNQPQHF. Here the CDR3 DNA reads TGCGCCAGCAGCCAGGCGCACAGGTCTAGCAATCAGCCCCAGCATTTT.

This clonotype was recorded at least ten times. The CDR3 sequence: CASSPPGTASNEQFF. For the CDR3, the DNA is TGTGCCAGCAGCCCGCCCGGGACAGCAAGCAATGAGCAGTTCTTC. V usage is TRBV3-1 and J usage is TRBJ2-1; 7 nucleotides align to TRBD1. The CDR3 length is 15 residues. Looked up from germline, CDR1 is LGHDT and CDR2 is YNNKEL (reference sequence). Losses at the gene ends were 4 bases for V and 6 bases for J; bases not matched to a gene: 9.

Ten or more counts support this clonotype. This chain links TRBV12-3 or TRBV12-4 with TRBJ2-3; 8 positions match TRBD2. V dropped 7 bases and J dropped 0; count of bases not matched to a gene: 9. CDR3 length equals 16 residues. This chain's CDR3 is CASNSLAGTSTDTQYF. CDR3 DNA: TGTGCCAGCAACTCGTTAGCGGGGACTAGCACAGATACGCAGTATTTT.

This clonotype was seen a handful of times. The chain is built from TRBV6-2 or TRBV6-3 and TRBJ2-7, with unresolved D. Trimming cost V 5 bases and J 3 bases, with 8 bases left between them. CDR3 length: 12 residues. The germline gives CDR1 MNHEY, CDR2 SVGEGT. The CDR3 DNA is TGTGCCAGCAGTGACTTAAACTACGAGCAGTACTTC. It specifies CASSDLNYEQYF.

This clonotype was observed a handful of times. A much larger clone differs from this one at a single base, so this may be a read error. This sequence joins TRBV7-2 and TRBJ2-1; 8 nucleotides align to TRBD2. Germline loops: CDR1 SGHTA, CDR2 FQGNSA. The length of the CDR3 is 15 residues. CDR3 coding DNA: TGTGCCAGCAGCTTACTCGGACTAGCTTACAATGAGCAGTCCTTC. Translated, it gives CASSLLGLAYNEQSF.

This clonotype appeared many times. The CDR3 nucleotides read TGTGCCAGCAGCTTAGATGGCAGCCGATGGCATAGCAATCAGCCCCAGCATTTT. Translation: CASSLDGSRWHSNQPQHF. This chain joins TRBV11-2 and TRBJ1-5; unclear D gene. The CDR3 contains 18 residues. Trimming left V 0 bases short and J 0 bases short, with 15 bases between. Germline V CDR1 and CDR2: SGHAT, FQNNGV.

In its sample, this clonotype was seen many times. The chain uses TRBV28 and TRBJ1-1; a weak D match, TRBD1 (6 bases). The CDR3 is 13 residues long. Germline loops: CDR1 MDHEN, CDR2 SYDVKM. The V end lost 3 bases, the J end lost 5 bases, and 10 bases lay between the germline ends. The CDR3 DNA reads TGTGCCAGCAGTTTGAGGGGGTGGACTGAAGCTTTCTTT. This encodes CASSLRGWTEAFF. Based on the CDR3 plus reference TRBV28 and TRBJ1-1, the full variable domain is DVKVTQSSRYLVKRTGEKVFLECVQDMDHENMFWYRQDPGLGLRLIYFSYDVKMKEKGDIPEGYSVSREKKERFSLILESASTNQTSMYLCASSLRGWTEAFFGQGTRLTVV.

The chain recombines TRBV7-7 with TRBJ2-7, with D possibly matching TRBD2 (6 bases). CDR1 and CDR2 from the germline V gene are SSHAT and FNYEAQ (reference sequence). This CDR3 spans 11 amino acids. CDR3 in DNA: TGTGCTCGAGGGACTTTCCCCGAGCAGTACTTC. This translates into CARGTFPEQYF.